A selection of T cell receptor beta chains follows, all from one sample in a study of untreated major depressive disorder. Measured with immunoSEQ multiplex PCR; TCRdb has only the in-frame clones, and not every one. The sample gives 10,000 to 15,000 clones, 85% to 95% of which show up once; approximately 0.82% is in the top ten. The sample was CD4+ T cells from PBMCs. These receptors were taken from a man in his thirties or forties with major depressive disorder. Each CDR3 is given with its conserved first and last residue. Each record gives: D gene, J gene, V gene, clone size, CDR3 length, CDR3 DNA, CDR3 protein. D genes are given only for firm matches. Rows may omit the clone size; those that give it use once, few, many or a size class.

.	TRBJ2-5	TRBV5-8	.	14	TGTGCCAGCAGCTTGGGACGGGCCCGGGAGACCCAGTACTTC	CASSLGRARETQYF
TRBD1	TRBJ2-6	TRBV11-2	.	16	TGTGCCAGCAGCCCCACGACAGGGTCTGGGGCCAACGTCCTGACTTTC	CASSPTTGSGANVLTF
.	TRBJ2-5	TRBV18	.	14	TGTGCCAGCTCACCATACGGTGACCAAGAGACCCAGTACTTC	CASSPYGDQETQYF
TRBD1	TRBJ1-4	TRBV5-1	.	16	TGCGCCAGCAGCTTGAGTGGGACAGGTATAAATGAAAAACTGTTTTTT	CASSLSGTGINEKLFF
TRBD1	TRBJ1-2	TRBV7-3	once	13	TGTGCCAGCAGCGCGGGACAGGGCTATGGCTACACCTTC	CASSAGQGYGYTF
.	TRBJ1-6	TRBV5-6	.	14	TGTGCCAGCAGCATCGGCAGGGTGAGTTCACCCCTCCACTTT	CASSIGRVSSPLHF
.	TRBJ1-2	TRBV25-1	.	17	TGTGCCAGCAGTGATTCAAACCCGGGAGGACCATTCTATGGCTACACCTTC	CASSDSNPGGPFYGYTF
TRBD1	TRBJ1-1	TRBV2	.	13	TGTGCCAGCAGTGCAGGGGGGAACACTGAAGCTTTCTTT	CASSAGGNTEAFF
.	TRBJ1-3	TRBV6-1	few	15	TGTGCCAGCAGTGAAGAAGATGTCTCTGGAAACACCATATATTTT	CASSEEDVSGNTIYF
.	TRBJ2-6	TRBV7-6	.	16	TGTGCCAGCAGCTTAGGCGTTACCACTGGGGCCAACGTCCTGACTTTC	CASSLGVTTGANVLTF
.	TRBJ1-3	TRBV7-8	.	15	TGTGCCAGCAGCCCAGGGGCCGTCTCTGGAAACACCATATATTTT	CASSPGAVSGNTIYF
.	TRBJ2-2	TRBV5-1	.	15	TGCGCCAGCAGCCCGACAGGTGTAGCCACCGGGGAGCTGTTTTTT	CASSPTGVATGELFF
.	TRBJ1-1	TRBV7-3	once	15	TGTGCCAGCAGCCCAAATGGGGTCATGAACACTGAAGCTTTCTTT	CASSPNGVMNTEAFF
.	TRBJ2-3	TRBV29-1	.	13	TGCAGCGTTGTTTTTCCCGTAACGGATACGCAGTATTTT	CSVVFPVTDTQYF
TRBD1	TRBJ2-2	TRBV13	.	13	TGTGCCAGCAGGAAGACAGGGGCCGGGGAGCTGTTTTTT	CASRKTGAGELFF
TRBD1	TRBJ1-6	TRBV7-8	once	15	TGTGCCAGCAGCTTTGGACAGGGGAAAGATTCACCCCTCCACTTT	CASSFGQGKDSPLHF